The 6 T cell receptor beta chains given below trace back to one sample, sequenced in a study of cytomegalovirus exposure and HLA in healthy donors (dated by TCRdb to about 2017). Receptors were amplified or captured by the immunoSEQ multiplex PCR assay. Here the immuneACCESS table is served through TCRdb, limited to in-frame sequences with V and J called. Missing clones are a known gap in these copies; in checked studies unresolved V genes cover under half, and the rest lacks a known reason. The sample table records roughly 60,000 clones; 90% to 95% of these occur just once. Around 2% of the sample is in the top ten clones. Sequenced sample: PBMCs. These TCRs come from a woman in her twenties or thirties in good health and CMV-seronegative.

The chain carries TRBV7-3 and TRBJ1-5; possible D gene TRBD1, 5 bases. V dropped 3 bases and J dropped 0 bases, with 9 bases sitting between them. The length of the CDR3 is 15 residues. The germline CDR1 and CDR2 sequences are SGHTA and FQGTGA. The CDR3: CASSFGRGSNQPQHF. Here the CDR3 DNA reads TGTGCCAGCAGCTTCGGGAGGGGTAGCAATCAGCCCCAGCATTTT.

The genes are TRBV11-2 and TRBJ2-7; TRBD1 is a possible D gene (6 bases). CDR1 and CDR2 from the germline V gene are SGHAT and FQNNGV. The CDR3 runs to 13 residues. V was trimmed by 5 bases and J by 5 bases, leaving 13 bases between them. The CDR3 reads CASSRTDANEQYF. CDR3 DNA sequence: TGTGCCAGCAGCAGGACAGACGCCAACGAGCAGTACTTC.

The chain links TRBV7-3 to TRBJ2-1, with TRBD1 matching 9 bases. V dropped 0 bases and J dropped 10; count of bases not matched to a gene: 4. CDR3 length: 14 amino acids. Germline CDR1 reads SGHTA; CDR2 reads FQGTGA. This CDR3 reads CASSLTTGGEEQFF. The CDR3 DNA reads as TGTGCCAGCAGCTTAACGACAGGGGGTGAGGAGCAGTTCTTC.

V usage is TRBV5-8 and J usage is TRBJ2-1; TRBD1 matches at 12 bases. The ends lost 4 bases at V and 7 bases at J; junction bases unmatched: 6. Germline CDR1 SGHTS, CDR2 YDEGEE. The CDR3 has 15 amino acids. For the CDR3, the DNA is TGTGCCAGCAGCCAGGGGACAGGGGGCCCGAATGAGCAGTTCTTC. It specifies CASSQGTGGPNEQFF.

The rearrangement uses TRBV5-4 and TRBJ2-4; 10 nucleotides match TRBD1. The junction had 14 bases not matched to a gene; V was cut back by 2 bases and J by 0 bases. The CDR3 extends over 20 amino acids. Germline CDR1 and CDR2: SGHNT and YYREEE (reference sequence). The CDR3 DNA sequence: TGTGCCAGCAGCTTAGATTCCCGACAGGGGGCAGATCGAGCCAAAAACATTCAGTACTTC. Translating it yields CASSLDSRQGADRAKNIQYF. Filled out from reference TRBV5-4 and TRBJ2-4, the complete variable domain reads ETGVTQSPTHLIKTRGQQVTLRCSSQSGHNTVSWYQQALGQGPQFIFQYYREEENGRGNFPPRFSGLQFPNYSSELNVNALELDDSALYLCASSLDSRQGADRAKNIQYFGAGTRLSVL.

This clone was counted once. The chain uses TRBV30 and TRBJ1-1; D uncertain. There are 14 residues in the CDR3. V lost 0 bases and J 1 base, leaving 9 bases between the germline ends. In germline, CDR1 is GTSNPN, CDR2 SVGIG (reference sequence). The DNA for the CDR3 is TGTGCCTGGAGTGTTGGCACCCCGAACACTGAAGCTTTCTTT. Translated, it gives CAWSVGTPNTEAFF.